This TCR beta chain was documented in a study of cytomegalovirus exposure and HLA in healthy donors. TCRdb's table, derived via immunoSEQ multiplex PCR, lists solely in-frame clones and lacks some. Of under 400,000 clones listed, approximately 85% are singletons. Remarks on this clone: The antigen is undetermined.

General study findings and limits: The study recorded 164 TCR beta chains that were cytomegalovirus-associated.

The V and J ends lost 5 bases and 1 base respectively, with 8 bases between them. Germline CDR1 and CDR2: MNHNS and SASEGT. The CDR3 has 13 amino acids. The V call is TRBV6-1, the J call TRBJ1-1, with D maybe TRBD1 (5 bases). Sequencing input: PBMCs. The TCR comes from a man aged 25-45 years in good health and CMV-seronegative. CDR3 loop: CASSTRENTEAFF. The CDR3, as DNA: TGTGCCAGCAGTACCAGGGAGAACACTGAAGCTTTCTTT.